The next 3 T cell receptor beta chains were all read from a single sample in a study of CD8 T cells in Susac syndrome. cDNA came from about 0.5 to 1 ug RNA primed by random hexamers. TCRdb redid the calling of the immunoSEQ multiplex PCR reads with MiXCR, one entry per CDR3 protein. The data contain roughly 100,000 distinct CDR3 sequences, roughly 94% of them singletons. The sequenced sample consisted of CD4+ T cells from PBMCs. The receptors were sampled from a human donor with Susac syndrome.

The V and J genes are TRBV12-3 or TRBV12-4 and TRBJ2-3; 7 nucleotides line up with TRBD2. CDR3 length equals 14 residues. The trim removed 6 bases at V and 5 bases at J, leaving 8 bases unmatched. The CDR3 loop reads CASREAGSVDTQYF. The CDR3 coding sequence is TGTGCCAGCAGAGAAGCGGGGTCGGTAGATACGCAGTATTTT.

The rearrangement links TRBV30 to TRBJ2-3; perhaps TRBD1 as D (6 bases). Germline V gives CDR1 GTSNPN, CDR2 SVGIG (reference sequence). This CDR3 is built from 11 residues. Trimming took 5 bases from V and 9 from J, leaving 12 bases between them. This CDR3 is CAWEPRGTQYF. In nucleotides, the CDR3 is TGTGCCTGGGAGCCCAGGGGAACGCAGTATTTT.

The chain links TRBV4-3 to TRBJ2-5; D may be TRBD2 (7 bases). CDR3 length: 17 amino acids. V lost 4 bases to trimming and J lost 4 bases, with 22 bases between them. Germline V lookup: CDR1 LGHNA, CDR2 YSLEER. The CDR3 coding sequence is TGCGCCAGCAGCCGCCGGAGGGGGGGGGTATCGGGAGAGACCCAGTACTTC. It is translated as CASSRRRGGVSGETQYF.